This T cell receptor beta chain was sequenced for a study of cytomegalovirus exposure and HLA in healthy donors. Remarks on this clone: Its target is not known. The same CDR3 can be traced to other DNA sequences in this sample.

Primers for the PCR totalled 60 Vbeta and 13 Jbeta. Some clones are missing from TCRdb's copy, which holds only in-frame ones; the method was immunoSEQ multiplex PCR. Of around 130,000 clones in the sample, approximately 82% were seen once. The study's findings and limits: The authors listed around 150 TCR beta chains as cytomegalovirus-associated. Confirmation in vitro established that a few CMV-associated chains were specific for CMV antigens.

Germline values: CDR1 PRHDT, CDR2 FYEKMQ (reference sequence). The CDR3 consists of 12 residues. The V end was cut by 2 bases, the J end by 6 bases, with 7 bases between. Specimen: PBMCs. This chain links TRBV13 with TRBJ1-2, with unresolved D. The clonotype comes from a woman younger than 30 in good health and CMV-seropositive. CDR3 nucleotide sequence: TGTGCCAGCAGCTTACGAGGGAATGGCTACACCTTC. It specifies CASSLRGNGYTF.